The clone carrying this TCR beta chain was counted ten times or more. Amplification of TCR beta CDR3 regions was performed using RNA transcripts as template. TCR CDR3 regions were first amplified by RT-PCR with HTBI primers. TCRdb passed the multiplex PCR reads through MiXCR, listing each CDR3 protein once. The sample has hundreds of thousands of distinct CDR3 sequences, around 15% seen once. The CDR3 length is 15 residues. The germline V gene encodes CDR1 MNHEY and CDR2 SMNVEV (reference sequence). After removal of 2 bases from V and 5 bases from J, the junction contained 6 bases not matched to a gene. The record originates from a study of T cells in Graves' hyperthyroidism and ophthalmopathy.

The sequence derives from a woman in her twenties or thirties with Graves' hyperthyroidism. This chain joins TRBV27 and TRBJ1-1, with 9 nucleotides matching TRBD1. Material: blood. CDR3 sequence (DNA): TGTGCCAGCAGTTTAGCGGGGACAGGGTGGACTGAAGCTTTCTTT. This encodes CASSLAGTGWTEAFF.